These 27 T cell receptor beta chains share one sample of origin, sequenced in a study of immune reconstitution after stem cell transplant in scleroderma. Using its own MiXCR run on the RT-PCR reads, TCRdb lists one record per CDR3 protein. This sample has 1,500 to 2,000 distinct CDR3 sequences; 7.5% to 9.5% occur once, and the top ten carry 11% to 15%. The biological material was taken before or after autologous hematopoietic stem cell transplantation (not recorded which). The receptors were sampled from a female donor with systemic sclerosis.

Sample share makes this clonotype large (0.1 to 1%). The chain employs TRBV7-2 and TRBJ1-5, with D unresolved. CDR3 length: 13 amino acids. Trimming took off 5 bases at V and 5 bases at J, with 10 bases between the two ends. Looked up from germline, CDR1 is SGHTA and CDR2 is FQGNSA. The CDR3 DNA reads TGTGCCAGCAGCCCTAAAGCAGATCAGCCCCAGCATTTT. This sequence encodes CASSPKADQPQHF.

This sequence joins TRBV12-2 and TRBJ2-5; the table's D call of TRBD1 was not tested on the DNA. TRBV12-2 is assigned pseudogene status. The CDR3 length is 17 residues. The CDR3 region is CASRLVFGGHPQETQYF. The CDR3 DNA follows: TGTGCAAGTCGCTTAGTATTCGGGGGCCACCCCCAAGAGACCCAGTACTTC.

This clonotype was picked up a small number of times. V gene TRBV7-2 combines with J gene TRBJ2-1; 8 positions match TRBD2. The junction had 13 bases not matched to a gene; V was cut back by 5 bases and J by 4 bases. Germline-derived CDR1 and CDR2 are SGHTA and FQGNSA. The CDR3 is 17 amino acids. The CDR3, as DNA: TGTGCCAGCAGCGTTAGGAGCGGGAGTAGGGTGTACAATGAGCAGTTCTTC. Translating gives CASSVRSGSRVYNEQFF.

This clonotype was seen more than once but under ten times. The genes are TRBV6-2 or TRBV6-3 and TRBJ2-2; D is uncertain. Germline CDR1 is MNHEY and CDR2 is SVGEGT. Trimming took off 2 bases at V and 1 base at J, with 11 bases between the two ends. The CDR3 loop spans 16 amino acids. Written as DNA, the CDR3 is TGTGCCAGCAGTTACCCCGGCAGGAGGAACACCGGGGAGCTGTTTTTT. It specifies CASSYPGRRNTGELFF.

This clonotype is judged large. The chain couples TRBV20-1 to TRBJ2-7; 8 bases map to TRBD1. The CDR3 runs 13 residues. Looked up from germline, CDR1 is DFQATT and CDR2 is SNEGSKA (reference sequence). Losses at the gene ends were 6 bases for V and 0 bases for J; bases not matched to a gene: 4. CDR3 bases: TGCAGTGCGCGGGACAGGAACTCCTACGAGCAGTACTTC. Protein sequence: CSARDRNSYEQYF.

This clonotype was seen ten or more times. J is TRBJ2-3 and V is TRBV20-1, with TRBD2 matching over 10 bases. The V gene end was trimmed by 6 bases and the J gene end by 5 bases; junction bases not matched to a gene: 11. Germline V gene sequence: CDR1 DFQATT, CDR2 SNEGSKA (reference sequence). This CDR3 spans 15 amino acids. This CDR3 reads CSAQTLAGYEDTQYF. CDR3 bases: TGCAGTGCCCAAACACTAGCGGGGTACGAAGATACGCAGTATTTT.

By frequency in the sample, this clonotype is large. The chain has TRBV4-1 and TRBJ2-1; D is perhaps TRBD2 (6 bases). The CDR3 contains 14 residues. CDR1 and CDR2 from the germline V gene are MGHRA and YSYEKL. V lost 4 bases and J 8 bases, leaving 15 bases between the germline ends. CDR3 DNA: TGCGCCAGCAGCCGCGGGACCCCTGAGTATGAGCAGTTCTTC. As protein: CASSRGTPEYEQFF.

This clonotype was picked up a small number of times. This chain joins TRBV5-1 and TRBJ1-2; the match to TRBD1 covers 9 bases. V was pared by 5 bases and J by 7 bases, with 12 bases of the junction left unmatched. CDR1 and CDR2 from the germline V gene are SGHRS and YFSETQ. The CDR3 extends over 15 amino acids. CDR3 loop: CASSSEAGQGVGYTF. CDR3 coding DNA: TGCGCCAGCAGTTCCGAGGCGGGACAGGGAGTTGGCTACACCTTC.

Sample share makes this clonotype medium-sized. V and J are TRBV7-3 and TRBJ2-1; maybe TRBD1 (7 bases). Looked up from germline, CDR1 is SGHTA and CDR2 is FQGTGA. The V end lost 4 bases, the J end lost 10 bases, and 14 bases lay between the germline ends. The length of the CDR3 is 13 residues. Here the CDR3 reads CASSSSPGGEQFF. The CDR3 DNA reads TGTGCCAGCAGCTCGTCACCAGGGGGGGAGCAGTTCTTC.

This clonotype is classed as large. The chain links TRBV7-2 to TRBJ2-3; TRBD2 aligns across 7 bases. Germline values: CDR1 SGHTA, CDR2 FQGNSA. V trimming: 5 bases; J trimming: 7 bases; junction bases outside the gene matches: 9. The CDR3 loop spans 14 amino acids. CDR3 region: CASSPTSSGNTQYF. In DNA form, the CDR3 reads TGTGCCAGCAGCCCCACTTCTAGCGGAAATACGCAGTATTTT.

About this clonotype itself: It may be a read error: a sequence one base away is much more abundant. V is TRBV19 and J is TRBJ2-1; 7 positions agree with TRBD2. There are 16 residues in the CDR3. Germline loops: CDR1 LNHDA, CDR2 SQIVND (reference sequence). The trim removed 10 bases at V and 10 bases at J, leaving 22 bases unmatched. The DNA for the CDR3 is TGTGCCACAGTTCACACCGGGACTGGCGGGAGATGGGAGCAGTTCTTC. Its translation: CATVHTGTGGRWEQFF.

Judged by abundance, this clonotype is large. The CDR3 nucleotides read TGTGCCAGCAGACCCGCAGGACAGGGAACCTATGGCTACACCTTC. Protein sequence: CASRPAGQGTYGYTF. The genes are TRBV27 and TRBJ1-2, with TRBD1 identical over 8 bases. Germline CDR1 and CDR2: MNHEY and SMNVEV (reference sequence). This CDR3 comprises 15 residues. The V and J ends lost 6 bases and 4 bases, in that order; junction bases with no gene match: 10.

This clonotype is large in the sample. The chain combines TRBV2 with TRBJ1-2, with 7 bases that match TRBD1. CDR1 is SNHLY, CDR2 FYNNEI, per germline. Unmatched junction bases numbered 10, after V lost 0 bases and J lost 6 bases. The CDR3 is made up of 16 amino acids. CDR3 bases: TGTGCCAGCAGTGAAGCGGGCTACAGGGGCTCGAATGGCTACACCTTC. It encodes CASSEAGYRGSNGYTF.

This clonotype has just a few counts. This chain uses TRBV28 with TRBJ1-5, with D unclear. The germline V gene encodes CDR1 MDHEN and CDR2 SYDVKM. The ends were cut back, 1 base at V and 10 bases at J, with 8 bases in the middle. There are 12 residues in the CDR3. The CDR3 DNA reads TGTGCCAGCAGTTTATATTGGGGTCCCCAGCATTTT. It specifies CASSLYWGPQHF. The whole variable domain, remainder taken from reference TRBV28 and TRBJ1-5, is DVKVTQSSRYLVKRTGEKVFLECVQDMDHENMFWYRQDPGLGLRLIYFSYDVKMKEKGDIPEGYSVSREKKERFSLILESASTNQTSMYLCASSLYWGPQHFGDGTRLSIL.

This chain joins TRBV20-1 and TRBJ1-3, with D unresolved. CDR1 and CDR2 from the germline V gene are DFQATT and SNEGSKA (reference sequence). Between the trimmed V and J ends, which lost 2 bases and 0 bases, there was a span of 14 bases. The CDR3 contains 16 residues. CDR3 coding DNA: TGCAGTGCTAGATTTCCGCTCACTACCTCTGGAAACACCATATATTTT. This codes for CSARFPLTTSGNTIYF.

This clonotype was recorded at least ten times. The chain uses TRBV4-1 and TRBJ2-7; TRBD2 is a possible D gene (5 bases). This CDR3 is 15 amino acids long. The V gene lost 3 bases and the J gene lost 3 bases, with 15 bases spanning the gap. Germline CDR1 is MGHRA and CDR2 is YSYEKL. The CDR3, as DNA: TGCGCCAGCAGCCAGGAGCCTAGCTCGAGCTACGAGCAGTACTTC. Protein sequence: CASSQEPSSSYEQYF.

V gene TRBV7-2 combines with J gene TRBJ2-7; D is unresolved. Germline CDR1 SGHTA, CDR2 FQGNSA. The CDR3 has 14 residues. Trimming took off 0 bases at V and 3 bases at J, with 9 bases between the two ends. Here the CDR3 DNA reads TGTGCCAGCAGCTTAGCTTCCCAGTACTACGAGCAGTACTTC. This gives the protein CASSLASQYYEQYF.

This clonotype was counted only a few times. The chain couples TRBV20-1 to TRBJ2-1; 8 bases agree with TRBD2. The CDR3 extends over 14 amino acids. The junction had 6 bases not matched to a gene; V was cut back by 5 bases and J by 3 bases. The germline CDR1 and CDR2 sequences are DFQATT and SNEGSKA (reference sequence). Here the CDR3 reads CSASSGRGYNEQFF. CDR3 bases: TGCAGTGCTTCAAGCGGGAGAGGCTACAATGAGCAGTTCTTC.

This clonotype is judged medium-sized. V is TRBV7-2 and J is TRBJ2-7; D is uncertain. This CDR3 is built from 11 residues. Per the germline V gene, CDR1 is SGHTA and CDR2 is FQGNSA. Trimming left V 3 bases short and J 2 bases short, with 2 bases between. The DNA for the CDR3 is TGTGCCAGCAGCTTCACCTACGAGCAGTACTTC. Residues: CASSFTYEQYF. The complete variable domain, with remaining parts taken from reference TRBV7-2 and TRBJ2-7, reads GAGVSQSPSNKVTEKGKDVELRCDPISGHTALYWYRQSLGQGLEFLIYFQGNSAPDKSGLPSDRFSAERTGGSVSTLTIQRTQQEDSAVYLCASSFTYEQYFGPGTRLTVT.

V usage is TRBV29-1 and J usage is TRBJ1-1; D uncertain. The CDR3 extends over 15 amino acids. Germline CDR1 reads SQVTM; CDR2 reads ANQGSEA. Between the trimmed V and J ends, which lost 0 bases and 4 bases, there was a span of 15 bases. The CDR3 is CSVEDPGRQFTEAFF. Here the CDR3 DNA reads TGCAGCGTTGAAGACCCCGGTCGGCAATTCACTGAAGCTTTCTTT. The full variable domain, with the rest looked up from reference TRBV29-1 and TRBJ1-1, is SAVISQKPSRDICQRGTSLTIQCQVDSQVTMMFWYRQQPGQSLTLIATANQGSEATYESGFVIDKFPISRPNLTFSTLTVSNMSPEDSSIYLCSVEDPGRQFTEAFFGQGTRLTVV.

The chain recombines TRBV27 with TRBJ1-5; D unresolved. Germline CDR1 MNHEY, CDR2 SMNVEV (reference sequence). The V end was cut by 0 bases, the J end by 4 bases, with 7 bases between. This CDR3 has 14 amino acids. The CDR3 DNA follows: TGTGCCAGCAGTTTATCCCCCGGGAATCAGCCCCAGCATTTT. Its protein is CASSLSPGNQPQHF.

CDR3 in DNA: TGCAGTGCTAGGATGGAGAGGAGCTCCTATAATTCACCCCTCCACTTT. Translating it yields CSARMERSSYNSPLHF. The rearrangement uses TRBV20-1 and TRBJ1-6; the D is unclear. The CDR3 totals 16 residues. V lost 3 bases, J lost 0 bases, and 12 bases lay in between. Germline loops: CDR1 DFQATT, CDR2 SNEGSKA (reference sequence).

Only one count was recorded for this clonotype. This chain joins TRBV4-3 and TRBJ2-3; D ambiguous. Germline loops: CDR1 LGHNA, CDR2 YSLEER. CDR3 length: 14 amino acids. V was clipped by 0 bases and J by 9 bases, with 13 bases between them. CDR3 nucleotide sequence: TGCGCCAGCAGCCAAGATCTGACCGATGCGACGCAGTATTTT. Translated, it gives CASSQDLTDATQYF.

Relative to its sample, this clonotype is medium-sized. The V and J genes are TRBV3-1 and TRBJ1-3; D is undetermined. Trimming pared 3 bases from V and 0 bases from J, leaving 12 bases between. The CDR3 extends over 16 amino acids. The germline CDR1 and CDR2 sequences are LGHDT and YNNKEL (reference sequence). The CDR3 reads CASSHLVLSSGNTIYF. CDR3 in DNA: TGTGCCAGCAGCCATCTGGTCCTTAGCTCTGGAAACACCATATATTTT.

The gene calls are TRBV4-3 and TRBJ2-1; TRBD1 aligns across 10 bases. Germline CDR1 LGHNA, CDR2 YSLEER. V gave up 3 bases and J gave up 4 bases; unmatched junction bases: 12. The CDR3 has 18 amino acids. The CDR3 region is CASSHGRDRGSGYNEQFF. In DNA form, the CDR3 reads TGCGCCAGCAGCCATGGCCGGGACAGGGGATCGGGGTACAATGAGCAGTTCTTC.

This clonotype is large (0.1 to 1%) by share. The CDR3 loop reads CSAPRWTGANTGELFF. Written as DNA, the CDR3 is TGCAGTGCTCCACGTTGGACAGGGGCGAACACCGGGGAGCTGTTTTTT. V and J are TRBV20-1 and TRBJ2-2; 9 nucleotides match TRBD1. V was pared by 5 bases and J by 0 bases, with 7 bases of the junction left unmatched. Germline CDR1 is DFQATT and CDR2 is SNEGSKA (reference sequence). The CDR3 totals 16 residues.

This clonotype counts as large. The chain carries TRBV24-1 and TRBJ2-5; 7 bases align to TRBD1. This CDR3 region has 16 residues. In germline, CDR1 is KGHDR, CDR2 SFDVKD. J was trimmed by 3 bases and V by 5 bases; bases with no gene match: 11. The CDR3 reads CATSAAPGQSEETQYF. As DNA, the CDR3 is TGTGCCACCAGTGCCGCTCCGGGACAGAGCGAAGAGACCCAGTACTTC.